This TCR beta chain originates from a study of Graves' ophthalmopathy and Graves' hyperthyroidism. CDR3 size: 14 residues. The V end lost 8 bases, the J end lost 5 bases, and 18 bases lay between the germline ends. CDR1 is SGHNT and CDR2 is YENEEA in the germline V gene. A diagnosis was made from clinical symptoms together with serum thyroxine, TRAb, thyroid ultrasound and orbital computed tomography. Amplification targeted the TCR beta CDR3 regions, with RNA transcripts as the source material. The workflow started with a first-round RT-PCR run with HTBI primers and then moved on to a second-round multiplex PCR. TCRdb recomputed calls from the multiplex PCR reads with MiXCR, one row per CDR3 protein. Of some 160,000 distinct CDR3 sequences detected, just under 40% appear once; the ten largest clones hold over 7%.

The rearrangement links TRBV11-3 to TRBJ1-1, with D possibly matching TRBD1 (5 bases). Sequencing input: peripheral blood. The origin of this receptor is a man aged 25-40 years with Graves' ophthalmopathy. CDR3 sequence: CASEDGGVGTEAFF. The CDR3 region has the DNA TGTGCCAGCGAGGACGGGGGGGTAGGGACTGAAGCTTTCTTT.